A selection of T cell receptor beta chains follows, all from one sample in a study of T cell changes during pregnancy in multiple sclerosis. Method: immunoSEQ multiplex PCR; TCRdb's copy keeps in-frame clones and lacks some. Here the sample spans about 54,000 clones, about nine tenths being singletons. The sample consisted of peripheral blood, taken after pregnancy. Receptors originate from a female donor in good health, enrolled as a control in a pregnancy study. Each CDR3 is given with its conserved first and last residue. Each record gives: J gene, V gene, clone size, D gene, CDR3 DNA, CDR3 protein. A D gene is named only where the DNA matches it firmly. Not all rows give a size; the values are once, few, many and, for expanded clones, a class.

J: TRBJ2-3
V: TRBV7-2
size: once
D: TRBD2
DNA: TGTGCCAGCAGCCCCCGACTAGCGGAAAGCACAGATACGCAGTATTTT
CDR3: CASSPRLAESTDTQYF

J: TRBJ1-1
V: TRBV7-9
size: .
D: .
DNA: TGTGCCAGCGGGCAGGCCACTGAAGCTTTCTTT
CDR3: CASGQATEAFF

J: TRBJ1-1
V: TRBV6-6
size: .
D: TRBD1
DNA: TGTGCCAGCGGGACAGGGTATGAAGCTTTCTTT
CDR3: CASGTGYEAFF

J: TRBJ1-2
V: TRBV25-1
size: few
D: .
DNA: TGTGCCAGCAGTGAATTTTGGGCGACTAACTATGGCTACACCTTC
CDR3: CASSEFWATNYGYTF

J: TRBJ1-4
V: TRBV7-9
size: .
D: .
DNA: TGTGCCAGCAGCCACCACAGTGCAACTAATGAAAAACTGTTTTTT
CDR3: CASSHHSATNEKLFF

J: TRBJ2-7
V: TRBV7-2
size: .
D: .
DNA: TGTGCCAGCAGCTTAGATCTTCCTAGCTCCTACGAGCAGTACTTC
CDR3: CASSLDLPSSYEQYF

J: TRBJ2-2
V: TRBV14
size: .
D: TRBD1
DNA: TGTGCCAGCAGCCGCGACAGGGGGACCGGGGAGCTGTTTTTT
CDR3: CASSRDRGTGELFF

J: TRBJ1-3
V: TRBV5-1
size: .
D: TRBD1
DNA: TGCGCCAGCAGCTCCCTGGGGGACAGCTCTGGAAACACCATATATTTT
CDR3: CASSSLGDSSGNTIYF

J: TRBJ1-1
V: TRBV15
size: .
D: .
DNA: TGTGCCACCAGCGGGACTCTTTTTACACCCCCGAAAGCTTTCTTT
CDR3: CATSGTLFTPPKAFF

J: TRBJ2-1
V: TRBV10-3
size: .
D: TRBD2
DNA: TGTGCCATCAGTGAACCCGGGGGGAGCTCCTACAATGAGCAGTTCTTC
CDR3: CAISEPGGSSYNEQFF

J: TRBJ2-3
V: TRBV7-2
size: .
D: TRBD2
DNA: TGTGCCAGCAGCTTCCTCCCTAGCGGGACTAGCACAGATACGCAGTATTTT
CDR3: CASSFLPSGTSTDTQYF

J: TRBJ1-6
V: TRBV19
size: .
D: .
DNA: TGTGCCAGTAATGCAGGGGTTGTCTCACCCCTCCACTTT
CDR3: CASNAGVVSPLHF

J: TRBJ1-5
V: TRBV21-1
size: .
D: .
DNA: TGTGCCAGCAGGTGCGGGGGAGGGAAGCCCCAGCATTTT
CDR3: CASRCGGGKPQHF

J: TRBJ2-5
V: TRBV2
size: .
D: TRBD2
DNA: TGTGCCAGCACCCAAGGTACTAGCGGCGTGACCCAGTACTTC
CDR3: CASTQGTSGVTQYF

J: TRBJ2-2
V: TRBV11-2
size: .
D: .
DNA: TGTGCCAGCAGCTTCGGGGGATCCTACACCGGGGAGCTGTTTTTT
CDR3: CASSFGGSYTGELFF

J: TRBJ1-2
V: TRBV6-5
size: .
D: .
DNA: TGTGCCAGCAGGGCAGGGAACTATGGCTACACCTTC
CDR3: CASRAGNYGYTF

J: TRBJ1-4
V: TRBV7-2
size: .
D: .
DNA: TGTGCCAGCAGCTTAGAACCCCTGGGGGCGGTGTCTAATGAAAAACTGTTTTTT
CDR3: CASSLEPLGAVSNEKLFF

J: TRBJ2-2
V: TRBV5-1
size: .
D: .
DNA: TGCGCCAGCAGCTATGATACAGGGAACACCGGGGAGCTGTTTTTT
CDR3: CASSYDTGNTGELFF

J: TRBJ1-3
V: TRBV6-1
size: once
D: .
DNA: TGTGCCAGCAGTTTGGGGGGGTACTCTGGAAACACCATATATTTT
CDR3: CASSLGGYSGNTIYF

J: TRBJ2-5
V: TRBV5-4
size: once
D: TRBD2
DNA: TGTGCCAGCAGCGAGGGACTAGCGGGGGAGACCCAGTACTTC
CDR3: CASSEGLAGETQYF

J: TRBJ2-7
V: TRBV18
size: few
D: TRBD2
DNA: TGTGCCAGCTCAAAGACTAGCGGGGAATACGAGCAGTACTTC
CDR3: CASSKTSGEYEQYF

J: TRBJ2-4
V: TRBV7-9
size: .
D: TRBD1
DNA: TGTGCCAGCAGCGCCGACAGGGTTGCAGCCAAAAACATTCAGTACTTC
CDR3: CASSADRVAAKNIQYF

J: TRBJ2-7
V: TRBV6-1
size: .
D: TRBD2
DNA: TGTGCCAGCAGCTTCCTTTTGGGACTAGTTCACGAGCAGTACTTC
CDR3: CASSFLLGLVHEQYF

J: TRBJ2-1
V: TRBV6-4
size: .
D: .
DNA: TGTGCCAGCAGTGAGCGTTCTCACAATGAGCAGTTCTTC
CDR3: CASSERSHNEQFF

J: TRBJ2-3
V: TRBV30
size: once
D: TRBD2
DNA: TGTGCCTGGACGGGACTAGCGAACACAGATACGCAGTATTTT
CDR3: CAWTGLANTDTQYF

J: TRBJ1-2
V: TRBV19
size: .
D: TRBD1
DNA: TGTGCCAGTACTTTGGGACAGAACTACACCTTC
CDR3: CASTLGQNYTF